A selection of T cell receptor beta chains follows, all from one sample in a study of T cell responses to AZD1222 COVID-19 vaccine. Repertoires were generated with immunoSEQ multiplex PCR, while TCRdb's copy carries only in-frame clones and drops some. The sample consists of approximately 110,000 clones, 80% to 90% of them appearing once. Sample: peripheral blood, taken 28 days after the second AZD1222 dose. These receptors were collected from an adult who received the AZD1222 COVID-19 vaccine. Each CDR3 is given with its conserved first and last residue. D genes are given only for firm matches.

CASSQVALGEGTDTQYF	TRBV4-1	TRBJ2-3	.
CASSHRGNTEAFF	TRBV3-1/TRBV3-2	TRBJ1-1	.
CASTLPREREGPYNEQFF	TRBV5-6	TRBJ2-1	TRBD2
CASSKIVDSYEQYF	TRBV11-2	TRBJ2-7	.
CASSAPPGTSGETQYF	TRBV9	TRBJ2-5	.
CASSPQTGGYNEQFF	TRBV18	TRBJ2-1	TRBD1
CASSHHRTRNEKLFF	TRBV3-1/TRBV3-2	TRBJ1-4	.
CASSPGTGGKNIQYF	TRBV5-4	TRBJ2-4	TRBD1
CASRGQGGNQPQHF	TRBV6-5	TRBJ1-5	TRBD1
CASSHDTGELFF	TRBV27	TRBJ2-2	.
CASSEWTGRDEGYTF	TRBV2	TRBJ1-2	TRBD1
CASSTGTSPYEQYF	TRBV5-1	TRBJ2-7	TRBD2
CASSQGSGQARGVELFF	TRBV3-1/TRBV3-2	TRBJ1-4	TRBD1
CASSSPRESEQYF	TRBV11-2	TRBJ2-7	.
CASSPWREGLETQYF	TRBV11-2	TRBJ2-5	TRBD2
CASSPRQGAAGANVLTF	TRBV28	TRBJ2-6	TRBD1
CASSLEGVGTEAFF	TRBV7-2	TRBJ1-1	.
CASHLQITGDEQYF	TRBV6-6	TRBJ2-7	.
CASSSPGHNEQFF	TRBV27	TRBJ2-1	.
CASSLRAADEKLFF	TRBV6-5	TRBJ1-4	.
CASSSGRQFGEKLFF	TRBV5-4	TRBJ1-4	.
CATRAGVVGAWGNEQFF	TRBV19	TRBJ2-1	TRBD2
CASSFWTGTYEQYF	TRBV7-9	TRBJ2-7	TRBD1
CASCRQGENQPQHF	TRBV27	TRBJ1-5	TRBD1
CASSTPERDYEQYF	TRBV7-2	TRBJ2-7	.
CASSIGGSLFYEQYF	TRBV19	TRBJ2-7	.
CATSQDLTDTQYF	TRBV24-1	TRBJ2-3	.
CASSATRQLYGYTF	TRBV7-2	TRBJ1-2	.
CATSEGAPDRKAFF	TRBV24-1	TRBJ1-1	TRBD1
CAWSAQTVRANYGYTF	TRBV30	TRBJ1-2	.
CASSMTSGSNEQYF	TRBV27	TRBJ2-7	TRBD2
CASSLDRGRVNEQFF	TRBV13	TRBJ2-1	TRBD1
CASSPLGTGAEQYF	TRBV18	TRBJ2-7	TRBD1
CASSLLGQGGEQYF	TRBV11-2	TRBJ2-7	TRBD1
CASSPDTGNYGYTF	TRBV7-2	TRBJ1-2	.
CASSQDSVAEQYF	TRBV3-1/TRBV3-2	TRBJ2-7	.